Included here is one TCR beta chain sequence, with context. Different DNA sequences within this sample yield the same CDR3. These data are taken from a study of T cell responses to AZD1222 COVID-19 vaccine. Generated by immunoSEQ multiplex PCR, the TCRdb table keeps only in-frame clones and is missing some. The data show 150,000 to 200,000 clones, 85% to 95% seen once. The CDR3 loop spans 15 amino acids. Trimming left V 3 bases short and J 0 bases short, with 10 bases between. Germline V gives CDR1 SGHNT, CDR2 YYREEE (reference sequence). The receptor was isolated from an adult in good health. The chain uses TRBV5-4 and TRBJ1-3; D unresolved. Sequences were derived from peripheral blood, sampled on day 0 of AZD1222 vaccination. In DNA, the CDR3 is TGTGCCAGCAGCTCGGGATCTCTCTCTGGAAACACCATATATTTT. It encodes CASSSGSLSGNTIYF.